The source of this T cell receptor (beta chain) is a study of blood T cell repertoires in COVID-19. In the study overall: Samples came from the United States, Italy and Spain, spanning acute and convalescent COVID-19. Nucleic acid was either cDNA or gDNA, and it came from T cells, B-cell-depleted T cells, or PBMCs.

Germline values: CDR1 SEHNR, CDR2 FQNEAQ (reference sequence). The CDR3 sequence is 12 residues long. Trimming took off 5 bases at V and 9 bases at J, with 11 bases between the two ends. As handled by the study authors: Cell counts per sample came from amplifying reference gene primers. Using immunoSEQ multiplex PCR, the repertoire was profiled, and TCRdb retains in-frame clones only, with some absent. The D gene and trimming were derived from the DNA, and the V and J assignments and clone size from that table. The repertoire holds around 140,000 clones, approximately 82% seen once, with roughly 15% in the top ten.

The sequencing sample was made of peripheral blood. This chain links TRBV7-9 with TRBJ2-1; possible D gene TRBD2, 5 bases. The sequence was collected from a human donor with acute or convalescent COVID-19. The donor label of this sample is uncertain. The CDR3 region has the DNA TGTGCCAGCAGCGCATCGGGGAGTGAGCAGTTCTTC. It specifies CASSASGSEQFF. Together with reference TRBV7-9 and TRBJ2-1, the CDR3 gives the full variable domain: DTGVSQNPRHKITKRGQNVTFRCDPISEHNRLYWYRQTLGQGPEFLTYFQNEAQLEKSRLLSDRFSAERPKGSFSTLEIQRTEQGDSAMYLCASSASGSEQFFGPGTRLTVL.